Presented here are 21 T cell receptor beta chains from one specimen sequenced in a study of control samples from healthy donors and cancer patients. TCRdb keeps only in-frame clones here, not all; method: immunoSEQ multiplex PCR. The sample has 110,000 to 150,000 clones; approximately 92% are singletons. Sequenced: blood. The receptors come from a man under 40 in good health.

The gene calls are TRBV30 and TRBJ1-2; the D is unclear. There are 12 residues in the CDR3. CDR1 is GTSNPN and CDR2 is SVGIG in the germline V gene (reference sequence). Deletions cut 2 bases from V and 4 bases from J, with 8 bases between. The CDR3 loop reads CAWSPAFYGYTF. The CDR3 DNA reads TGTGCCTGGAGTCCGGCCTTCTATGGCTACACCTTC.

The rearrangement links TRBV6-5 to TRBJ2-3, with D unresolved. The CDR3 length is 14 residues. V lost 6 bases and J lost 2, with 12 bases in between. Germline lookup yields CDR1 MNHEY and CDR2 SVGAGI. The CDR3 here is CASRGRGVTDTQYF. In nucleotides, the CDR3 is TGTGCCAGCAGAGGACGAGGAGTCACAGATACGCAGTATTTT.

This clone was counted once. The chain links TRBV19 to TRBJ1-1, with TRBD1 matching 8 bases. Trimming cost V 1 base and J 1 base; bases outside gene matches: 14. The CDR3 contains 19 residues. Germline V lookup: CDR1 LNHDA, CDR2 SQIVND (reference sequence). The DNA of the CDR3 is TGTGCCAGTAGTATAGGGACAGGGTTTTTTAATAACAAGAACACTGAAGCTTTCTTT. The encoded protein is CASSIGTGFFNNKNTEAFF.

The CDR3: CASSHQPGQGVLEQYF. Here the CDR3 DNA reads TGTGCCAGCAGCCATCAACCGGGACAGGGTGTTCTCGAGCAGTACTTC. The chain is built from TRBV4-2 and TRBJ2-7; 9 nucleotides align to TRBD1. CDR1 and CDR2 from the germline V gene are LGHNA and YNFKEQ. This CDR3 contains 16 residues. The trim removed 3 bases at V and 6 bases at J, leaving 12 bases unmatched.

V gene TRBV30 combines with J gene TRBJ2-2; D may be TRBD2 (6 bases). The CDR3 sequence is 14 residues long. Germline V gives CDR1 GTSNPN, CDR2 SVGIG (reference sequence). V was shortened by 5 bases and J by 4 bases, with 14 bases between the two germline ends. CDR3 nucleotide sequence: TGTGCCTGGGCGTGGGGGAGGAGCACCGGGGAGCTGTTTTTT. It specifies CAWAWGRSTGELFF.

This chain connects TRBV12-3 or TRBV12-4 to TRBJ2-1; D perhaps matches TRBD2 (5 bases). The CDR3 is 13 residues long. The V gene lost 6 bases and the J gene lost 4 bases, with 10 bases spanning the gap. CDR3 DNA sequence: TGTGCCAGCAGGGACTCGCTATACAATGAGCAGTTCTTC. Its translation: CASRDSLYNEQFF.

The J gene is TRBJ2-1, the V gene TRBV4-1, with a weak D call TRBD1 (5 bases). The CDR3 extends over 15 amino acids. CDR1 is MGHRA, CDR2 YSYEKL, per germline. Trimming took 1 base from V and 7 from J, leaving 14 bases between them. This CDR3 is CASSQGVTASNEQFF. The CDR3, as DNA: TGCGCCAGCAGCCAAGGGGTGACAGCGTCGAATGAGCAGTTCTTC.

The V gene is TRBV2, the J gene TRBJ2-7, with TRBD1 matching 7 bases. The V gene end was trimmed by 10 bases and the J gene end by 2 bases; junction bases not matched to a gene: 17. The V gene's germline CDR1 is SNHLY and CDR2 FYNNEI. The CDR3 sequence is 16 residues long. CDR3 nucleotide sequence: TGTGCCACGATTGGAACAGGGGACGTTTTTGCCTACGAGCAGTACTTC. Its translation: CATIGTGDVFAYEQYF.

V is TRBV9 and J is TRBJ2-1; 7 bases map to TRBD2. Germline trimming cut 10 bases from V and 5 bases from J; bases unmatched to any gene: 9. Germline V gene sequence: CDR1 SGDLS, CDR2 YYNGEE. The CDR3 covers 13 residues. The CDR3 loop reads CAPSRGYDNEQFF. The CDR3 region has the DNA TGTGCCCCATCGCGGGGGTATGACAATGAGCAGTTCTTC.

The J gene is TRBJ2-4, the V gene TRBV27; tentative D call: TRBD1 (6 bases). Germline CDR1 MNHEY, CDR2 SMNVEV (reference sequence). V was cut by 5 bases and J by 0 bases, with 14 bases left in between. The CDR3 length is 16 residues. This CDR3 is CASSPTTGTAKNIQYF. CDR3 bases: TGTGCCAGCAGTCCGACGACAGGAACAGCCAAAAACATTCAGTACTTC.

The gene calls are TRBV2 and TRBJ2-1, with 7 bases aligning to TRBD2. Trimming at V came to 6 bases and at J to 12 bases, leaving 17 bases not matched to a gene. Germline loops: CDR1 SNHLY, CDR2 FYNNEI. The CDR3 is made up of 15 amino acids. The CDR3: CASRTVGTTSRWQFF. In DNA form, the CDR3 reads TGTGCCAGCAGAACCGTCGGGACTACATCAAGATGGCAGTTCTTC.

The chain couples TRBV28 to TRBJ2-7; TRBD2 matches at 12 bases. Germline CDR1 MDHEN, CDR2 SYDVKM. The ends lost 2 bases at V and 9 bases at J; junction bases unmatched: 14. The CDR3 loop spans 17 amino acids. The CDR3 nucleotides are TGTGCCAGCAGTTTAACTAGCGGGAGGCCCCTCCTTATCGGGCAGTACTTC. This codes for CASSLTSGRPLLIGQYF.

The V call is TRBV20-1, the J call TRBJ2-7; 9 bases are shared with TRBD1. Germline CDR1 and CDR2: DFQATT and SNEGSKA (reference sequence). The length of the CDR3 is 11 residues. The CDR3 DNA is TGCAGGGTGACAGGGGGCTACGAGCAGTACTTC. Protein: CRVTGGYEQYF.

The chain links TRBV29-1 to TRBJ2-1; 10 bases are shared with TRBD2. Germline loops: CDR1 SQVTM, CDR2 ANQGSEA. The CDR3 sequence is 17 residues long. V lost 7 bases, J lost 5 bases, and 17 bases stayed unmatched. The CDR3 reads CSAALGVAGGLDNEQFF. The CDR3 DNA reads as TGCAGCGCTGCCCTGGGGGTAGCGGGAGGATTGGACAATGAGCAGTTCTTC.

This clone was seen only a few times. The V and J genes are TRBV9 and TRBJ1-1; D uncertain. The germline CDR1 and CDR2 sequences are SGDLS and YYNGEE. This CDR3 spans 14 amino acids. The V and J ends lost 0 bases and 5 bases respectively, with 11 bases between them. CDR3 protein: CASSVGGSRTEAFF. CDR3 nucleotides: TGTGCCAGCAGCGTAGGTGGCAGTAGGACTGAAGCTTTCTTT.

The CDR3 coding sequence is TGTGCCACTAAAGGGGACAGGGGTACCGGGGAGCTGTTTTTT. This sequence encodes CATKGDRGTGELFF. This chain joins TRBV19 and TRBJ2-2; 10 bases are shared with TRBD1. The CDR3 contains 14 residues. Germline V gene sequence: CDR1 LNHDA, CDR2 SQIVND (reference sequence). Losses at the gene ends were 10 bases for V and 5 bases for J; bases not matched to a gene: 7.

The chain is built from TRBV5-1 and TRBJ1-6; D ambiguous. Germline CDR1 is SGHRS and CDR2 is YFSETQ. This CDR3 is built from 14 residues. Trimming removed 0 bases from V and 9 bases from J, with 10 bases in between. Written as DNA, the CDR3 is TGCGCCAGCAGCTTGGGCGGGAAACCTTCACCCCTCCACTTT. Residues: CASSLGGKPSPLHF.

The CDR3 DNA follows: TGTGCCAGCAGCCAAGTCTGGTATAATTCACCCCTCCACTTT. This translates into CASSQVWYNSPLHF. The J gene is TRBJ1-6, the V gene TRBV14; D call uncertain. There are 14 residues in the CDR3. Germline CDR1 reads SGHDN; CDR2 reads FVKESK. V lost 1 base and J 4 bases, leaving 5 bases between the germline ends.

CDR3: CASSQEWGSTDTQYF. The CDR3 DNA reads as TGTGCCAGCAGCCAAGAATGGGGGAGCACAGATACGCAGTATTTT. The chain uses TRBV3-1 (or the pseudogene TRBV3-2) and TRBJ2-3; D tentatively fits TRBD1 or TRBD2 (5 bases each). V lost 0 bases to trimming and J lost 0 bases, with 7 bases between them. CDR1 is LGHDT, CDR2 YNNKEL, per germline (reference sequence). The CDR3 is 15 residues long.

The chain joins TRBV18 to TRBJ1-5; D call uncertain. Trimming left V 3 bases short and J 5 bases short, with 8 bases between. This CDR3 comprises 13 residues. Germline V gene lookup returns CDR1 KGHSH and CDR2 LQKENI. The CDR3 here is CASSPLRDQPQHF. DNA of the CDR3: TGTGCCAGCTCACCCCTCCGGGATCAGCCCCAGCATTTT.

This clone was counted once. V gene TRBV29-1 combines with J gene TRBJ2-1; D is uncertain. Germline loops: CDR1 SQVTM, CDR2 ANQGSEA. Trimming took off 2 bases at V and 10 bases at J, with 12 bases between the two ends. CDR3 size: 12 residues. The CDR3 region is CSVEWVGSEQFF. In nucleotides, the CDR3 is TGCAGCGTTGAATGGGTTGGATCCGAGCAGTTCTTC.